This T cell receptor beta chain comes out of a study of cytomegalovirus exposure and HLA in healthy donors. Study results and caveats: Earlier findings revealed that most TCR beta V segments proved productive either about 90% or about 30% of the time.

Remarks on this clone: What it binds is unknown.

V shed 0 bases, J shed 10 bases, and the junction held 6 bases outside the gene matches. The CDR3 covers 16 residues. The germline V gene encodes CDR1 SGHRS and CDR2 YFSETQ. The study ran its PCR with 60 Vbeta and 13 Jbeta primers. Measured with immunoSEQ multiplex PCR; TCRdb has only the in-frame clones, and not every one. There are 34,000 or so clones in the sample, with around 4.5% held by the top ten. The chain links TRBV5-1 to TRBJ2-1; TRBD2 aligns across 14 bases. The sequencing input was PBMCs. The TCR originated in a female donor in good health and CMV-seronegative. The CDR3 bases are TGCGCCAGCAGCTTGGAAGGGACTAGCGGGGGCCGGGAGCAGTTCTTC. The encoded protein is CASSLEGTSGGREQFF.